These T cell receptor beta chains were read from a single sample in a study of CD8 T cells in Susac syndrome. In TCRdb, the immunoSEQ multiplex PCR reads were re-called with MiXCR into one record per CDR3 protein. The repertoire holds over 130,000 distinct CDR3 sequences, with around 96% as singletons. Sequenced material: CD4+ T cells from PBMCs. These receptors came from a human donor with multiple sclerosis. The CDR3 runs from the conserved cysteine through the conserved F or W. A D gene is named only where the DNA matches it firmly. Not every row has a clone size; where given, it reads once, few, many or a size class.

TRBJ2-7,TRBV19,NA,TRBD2,CASSGLAGYEQYF,TGTGCCAGTAGCGGACTAGCGGGATACGAGCAGTACTTC
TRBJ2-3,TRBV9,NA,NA,CASSVTTGPDTQYF,TGTGCCAGCAGCGTGACTACGGGGCCAGATACGCAGTATTTT
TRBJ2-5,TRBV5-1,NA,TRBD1,CASSLRRGLRETQYF,TGCGCCAGCAGCTTACGCAGGGGGCTTCGGGAGACCCAGTACTTC
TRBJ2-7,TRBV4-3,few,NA,CASSQAGMGGAEQYF,TGCGCCAGCAGCCAAGCTGGGATGGGGGGCGCCGAGCAGTACTTC
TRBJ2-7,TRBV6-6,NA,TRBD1,CASRDGDRVVYEQYF,TGTGCCAGCAGAGACGGGGACAGGGTTGTCTACGAGCAGTACTTC
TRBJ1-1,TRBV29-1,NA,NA,CSVFKDRSNTEAFF,TGCAGCGTTTTTAAAGACAGGTCGAACACTGAAGCTTTCTTT
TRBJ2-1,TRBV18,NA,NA,CASSPPEGSYNEQFF,TGTGCCAGCTCACCACCAGAGGGGTCCTACAATGAGCAGTTCTTC
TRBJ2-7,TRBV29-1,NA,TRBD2,CSVRVKREASEQYF,TGCAGCGTGAGAGTTAAGCGGGAGGCCAGCGAGCAGTACTTC
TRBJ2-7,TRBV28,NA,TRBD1,CASKLGGLFYEQYF,TGTGCCAGCAAACTAGGGGGCCTATTCTACGAGCAGTACTTC
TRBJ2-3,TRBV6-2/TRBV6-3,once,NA,CASSLDGTLITDTQYF,TGTGCCAGCAGTTTAGACGGGACTCTAATCACAGATACGCAGTATTTT
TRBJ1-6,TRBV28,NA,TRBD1,CASSPGTGGQPLHF,TGTGCCAGCAGCCCCGGGACAGGGGGTCAACCCCTCCACTTT
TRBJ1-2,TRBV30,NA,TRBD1,CAWSDPGQGEYGYTF,TGTGCCTGGAGTGACCCGGGACAGGGTGAATATGGCTACACCTTC
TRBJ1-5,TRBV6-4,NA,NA,CATSGGREGNQPQHF,TGTGCCACCTCTGGGGGACGGGAGGGCAATCAGCCCCAGCATTTT
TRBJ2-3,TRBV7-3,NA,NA,CASSLGGRISDTQYF,TGTGCCAGCAGCTTAGGGGGGAGGATTTCAGATACGCAGTATTTT
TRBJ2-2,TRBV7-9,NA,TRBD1,CASSAQGDTGELFF,TGTGCCAGCAGCGCACAGGGGGACACCGGGGAGCTGTTTTTT
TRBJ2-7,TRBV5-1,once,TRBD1,CASSHRGQSGGANYEQYF,TGCGCCAGCAGCCACAGGGGGCAATCGGGCGGGGCTAACTACGAGCAGTACTTC
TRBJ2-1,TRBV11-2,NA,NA,CASSAKSGTVYNEQFF,TGTGCCAGCAGCGCAAAATCCGGGACTGTCTACAATGAGCAGTTCTTC
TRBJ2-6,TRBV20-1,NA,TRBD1,CSARMGQGANVLTF,TGCAGTGCTAGAATGGGACAGGGGGCCAACGTCCTGACTTTC
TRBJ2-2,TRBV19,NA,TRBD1,CASSIEGARNTGELFF,TGTGCCAGTAGTATTGAGGGGGCGCGAAACACCGGGGAGCTGTTTTTT
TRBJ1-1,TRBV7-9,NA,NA,CASSEIRDGTEAFF,TGTGCCAGCAGCGAGATCAGGGACGGCACTGAAGCTTTCTTT
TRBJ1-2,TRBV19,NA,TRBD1,CASNSGGRYGYTF,TGTGCCAGTAACTCAGGGGGCCGGTATGGCTACACCTTC
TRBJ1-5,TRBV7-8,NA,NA,CASSLSAGNQPQHF,TGTGCCAGCAGCTTAAGTGCCGGTAATCAGCCCCAGCATTTT